This record covers a single T cell receptor beta chain. Its antigen remains unknown. The sample belongs to a study of OX40 agonist ivuxolimab in advanced cancers. Whole-study context: Subjects had a mean age of around 60 years, with a range of 23 to 79; less than 90% were male. Partial responses were recorded for three patients, including one with hepatocellular carcinoma and two with cutaneous melanoma. Points from the study as a whole: Among T cells, CD8+ cells averaged more expanded clones than CD4+ cells. Circulating CD4+ and CD8+ T cells showed clonal expansion by week 6 at 0.1 to 3.0 mg/kg.

The CDR3 consists of 14 residues. Germline V gene lookup returns CDR1 SGHRS and CDR2 YFSETQ. The J segment lost 5 bases and the V segment lost 4 bases, leaving 4 bases of the junction unmatched. Some clones are missing from TCRdb's copy, which holds only in-frame ones; the method was immunoSEQ multiplex PCR. The sample lists fewer than 100,000 clones, roughly 80% seen once, with over 0.4% in the top ten. The chain recombines TRBV5-1 with TRBJ1-1; 11 bases are a match to TRBD1. The sample in question was CD4+ or CD8+ T cells sorted from blood, obtained in a trial of the OX40 agonist ivuxolimab. This receptor was obtained from an adult with an advanced solid tumor such as melanoma, head and neck, liver or kidney cancer. The CDR3 protein is CASSGQGARTEAFF. The CDR3 DNA reads TGCGCCAGCAGCGGACAGGGGGCGCGTACTGAAGCTTTCTTT.